One and the same sample provided the 8 T cell receptor beta chains below, sequenced in a study of PD-1 blockade in mismatch repair-deficient tumors. The assay was immunoSEQ multiplex PCR, and TCRdb's table has in-frame clones only and misses some. In the table there are about 68,000 clones, 70% to 80% of which are singletons. The sequences come from peripheral blood, collected 2 weeks after starting pembrolizumab. These TCRs come from an adult with mismatch repair-deficient cancer.

The rearrangement uses TRBV20-1 and TRBJ1-2; TRBD1 aligns across 7 bases. This CDR3 spans 11 amino acids. The ends lost 4 bases at V and 7 bases at J; junction bases unmatched: 3. Germline assignment: CDR1 DFQATT and CDR2 SNEGSKA (reference sequence). The CDR3 region has the DNA TGCAGTGCTACTTGGACAGGTGGCTACACCTTC. This codes for CSATWTGGYTF.

CDR3 sequence reads: CASSPPGQSGQFF. DNA of the CDR3: TGTGCCAGCAGTCCTCCGGGACAGAGTGGGCAGTTCTTC. This chain uses TRBV6-1 with TRBJ2-1; 7 nucleotides match TRBD1. V shed 5 bases, J shed 12 bases, and the junction held 10 bases outside the gene matches. CDR1 MNHNS and CDR2 SASEGT come from the germline V gene. The CDR3 has 13 residues.

The V call is TRBV5-6, the J call TRBJ1-5, with D hard to call. Trimming removed 3 bases at V and 0 bases at J, with 13 bases between. The CDR3 has 16 amino acids. Germline V gene data show CDR1 as SGHDT and CDR2 as YYEEEE. The CDR3 region is CASSYYGDPSNQPQHF. The CDR3 DNA reads as TGTGCCAGCAGCTATTATGGAGACCCTAGCAATCAGCCCCAGCATTTT.

J is TRBJ2-1 and V is TRBV19, with 7 nucleotides matching TRBD2. CDR1 is LNHDA and CDR2 is SQIVND in the germline V gene (reference sequence). The CDR3 is made up of 13 amino acids. The V gene end was trimmed by 7 bases and the J gene end by 10 bases; junction bases not matched to a gene: 10. CDR3 nucleotide sequence: TGTGCCAGTACGAACGGGAGGACGGAGGAGCAGTTCTTC. It translates to CASTNGRTEEQFF.

CDR3 DNA: TGTGCCAGCAGCCAGACAGGGGGAGCAGGGACCCAGTACTTC. This translates into CASSQTGGAGTQYF. The chain uses TRBV7-2 and TRBJ2-5; TRBD1 agrees at 9 bases. Germline trimming cut 5 bases from V and 7 bases from J; bases unmatched to any gene: 8. Germline V gene sequence: CDR1 SGHTA, CDR2 FQGNSA. This CDR3 spans 14 amino acids.

Here the CDR3 DNA reads TGTGCCAGCAGCCCCAGGGGTTCTAGCAATCAGCCCCAGCATTTT. This sequence encodes CASSPRGSSNQPQHF. The rearrangement links TRBV6-6 to TRBJ1-5, with a weak D call TRBD1 (6 bases). Germline CDR1 is MNHNY and CDR2 is SVGAGI (reference sequence). The CDR3 consists of 15 residues. V lost 6 bases and J 0 bases, leaving 12 bases between the germline ends.

V is TRBV11-3 and J is TRBJ1-1, with 7 bases aligning to TRBD1. Germline V gene lookup returns CDR1 SGHNT and CDR2 YENEEA. This CDR3 comprises 13 residues. Trimming at V came to 5 bases and at J to 3 bases, leaving 3 bases not matched to a gene. CDR3 protein: CASSNRGDTEAFF. Here the CDR3 DNA reads TGTGCCAGCAGCAACAGGGGAGACACTGAAGCTTTCTTT.

This clone was detected a few times. The chain joins TRBV7-8 to TRBJ1-2; D not resolved. V was pared by 1 base and J by 4 bases, with 10 bases between. CDR1 and CDR2 (germline): SGHVS, FQNEAQ. This CDR3 comprises 14 residues. This CDR3 reads CASSLEQSPYGYTF. The CDR3 coding sequence is TGTGCCAGCAGCTTAGAACAGTCTCCCTATGGCTACACCTTC.